The 9 T cell receptor beta chains presented below share a single source sample, sequenced in a study of blood T cell repertoires in COVID-19 (dated by TCRdb to the early 2020s). Library preparation employed the immunoSEQ multiplex PCR assay. The source is immuneACCESS, and TCRdb retained only in-frame sequences with V and J called. Part of the clones is not carried over; for the studies checked, unresolved V genes explain less than half of this, and the remainder is unexplained. The sample has 200,000 to 250,000 clones on record, less than 90% of them singletons. Of the sample, around 4% falls within the top ten clones. Source material: PBMCs or T cells enriched from blood (not recorded which). The receptors were gathered from a woman in her 30s who had been exposed to COVID-19.

This clone was counted once. The J gene is TRBJ2-7, the V gene TRBV6-5, with 8 bases aligning to TRBD1. CDR1 MNHEY and CDR2 SVGAGI come from the germline V gene. After removal of 7 bases from V and 1 base from J, the junction contained 6 bases not matched to a gene. The CDR3 length is 14 residues. DNA of the CDR3: TGTGCCAGCACCCGAGGACAGGGTTCCTACGAGCAGTACTTC. It translates to CASTRGQGSYEQYF.

This clone has just a few counts. The rearrangement links TRBV24-1 to TRBJ1-2; 8 bases are shared with TRBD1. CDR3 length equals 13 residues. In germline, CDR1 is KGHDR, CDR2 SFDVKD. The V gene end was trimmed by 6 bases and the J gene end by 3 bases; junction bases not matched to a gene: 2. DNA for the CDR3: TGTGCCACCAGTCCGACAGGGGACTATGGCTACACCTTC. It is translated as CATSPTGDYGYTF.

CDR3 region: CASSSSLRVAEAFF. DNA for the CDR3: TGCGCCAGCAGCTCCTCCCTCCGGGTCGCTGAAGCTTTCTTT. The chain combines TRBV5-1 with TRBJ1-1; D uncertain. Trimming took off 3 bases at V and 6 bases at J, with 15 bases between the two ends. CDR1 is SGHRS and CDR2 is YFSETQ in the germline V gene. CDR3 length: 14 residues.

This sequence joins TRBV4-2 and TRBJ2-7, with 14 nucleotides matching TRBD2. The CDR3 sequence is 16 residues long. Germline V gives CDR1 LGHNA, CDR2 YNFKEQ. V lost 3 bases to trimming and J lost 6 bases; unmatched junction nucleotides: 7. The CDR3 spells CASSQTSGGALVEQYF. The CDR3 bases are TGTGCCAGCAGCCAGACTAGCGGGGGGGCTTTAGTCGAGCAGTACTTC.

The J gene is TRBJ2-2, the V gene TRBV24-1, with 8 bases that match TRBD1. The CDR3 covers 14 residues. The trim removed 9 bases at V and 4 bases at J, leaving 6 bases unmatched. Germline CDR1 reads KGHDR; CDR2 reads SFDVKD. This chain's CDR3 is CATSRTGITGELFF. In DNA form, the CDR3 reads TGTGCCACCTCCCGGACAGGGATCACCGGGGAGCTGTTTTTT.

The chain carries TRBV19 and TRBJ2-1; possibly TRBD2 for D (5 bases). Between the trimmed V and J ends, which lost 1 base and 5 bases, there was a span of 12 bases. Germline CDR1 and CDR2: LNHDA and SQIVND (reference sequence). The CDR3 covers 15 residues. The CDR3 loop is CASSIAGNPHNEQFF. As DNA, the CDR3 is TGTGCCAGTAGTATAGCGGGAAACCCCCACAATGAGCAGTTCTTC.

The chain carries TRBV3-1 (or the pseudogene TRBV3-2) and TRBJ2-7; the match to TRBD1 covers 8 bases. The CDR3 consists of 17 residues. From germline, CDR1 is LGHDT and CDR2 YNNKEL (reference sequence). Trimming removed 3 bases from V and 2 bases from J; junction bases left unmatched: 12. CDR3 in amino acids: CASSQFGGTGSTYEQYF. The DNA for the CDR3 is TGTGCCAGCAGCCAGTTTGGGGGGACAGGATCCACCTACGAGCAGTACTTC.

This CDR3 is CASSQVGETGGGGGQYF. The CDR3 DNA follows: TGTGCCAGCAGCCAAGTTGGAGAGACAGGGGGCGGAGGGGGGCAGTACTTC. J is TRBJ2-7 and V is TRBV4-2, with TRBD1 matching over 10 bases. This CDR3 contains 17 residues. Germline CDR1 is LGHNA and CDR2 is YNFKEQ. The V segment lost 1 base and the J segment 9 bases; nucleotides outside the gene matches: 15.

The chain carries TRBV9 and TRBJ2-5; TRBD2 agrees at 9 bases. Germline-derived CDR1 and CDR2 are SGDLS and YYNGEE. This CDR3 is 15 amino acids long. V lost 4 bases, J lost 2 bases, and 6 bases stayed unmatched. The CDR3 nucleotides are TGTGCCAGCAGCCCCCGTGCGGGGGGGCAAGAGACCCAGTACTTC. It encodes CASSPRAGGQETQYF.